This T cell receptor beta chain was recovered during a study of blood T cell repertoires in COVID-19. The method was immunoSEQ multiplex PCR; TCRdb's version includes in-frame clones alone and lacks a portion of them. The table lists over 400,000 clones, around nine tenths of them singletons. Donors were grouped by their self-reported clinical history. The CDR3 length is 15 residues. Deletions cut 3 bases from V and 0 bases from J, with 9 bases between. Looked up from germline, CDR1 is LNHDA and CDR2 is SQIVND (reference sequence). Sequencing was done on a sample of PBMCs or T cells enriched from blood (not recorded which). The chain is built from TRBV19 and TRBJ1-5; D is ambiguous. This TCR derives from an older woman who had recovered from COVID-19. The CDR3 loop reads CASSIQVNSNQPQHF. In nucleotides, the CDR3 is TGTGCCAGTAGTATCCAGGTTAATAGCAATCAGCCCCAGCATTTT. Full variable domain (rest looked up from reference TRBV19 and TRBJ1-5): DGGITQSPKYLFRKEGQNVTLSCEQNLNHDAMYWYRQDPGQGLRLIYYSQIVNDFQKGDIAEGYSVSREKKESFPLTVTSAQKNPTAFYLCASSIQVNSNQPQHFGDGTRLSIL.